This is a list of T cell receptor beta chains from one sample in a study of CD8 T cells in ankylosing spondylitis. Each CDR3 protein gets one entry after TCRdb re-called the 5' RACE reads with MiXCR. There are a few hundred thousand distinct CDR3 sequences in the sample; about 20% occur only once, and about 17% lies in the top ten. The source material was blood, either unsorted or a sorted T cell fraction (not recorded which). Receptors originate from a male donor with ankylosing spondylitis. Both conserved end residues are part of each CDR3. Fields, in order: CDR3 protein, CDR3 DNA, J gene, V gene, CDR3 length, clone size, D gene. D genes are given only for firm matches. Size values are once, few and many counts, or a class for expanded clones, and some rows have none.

CDR3 protein: CASSGSQGAAEAFF
CDR3 DNA: TGCGCCAGCAGCGGCTCCCAGGGGGCCGCTGAAGCTTTCTTT
J gene: TRBJ1-1
V gene: TRBV5-1
CDR3 length: 14
clone size: .
D gene: TRBD1

CDR3 protein: CASSTTRNVYEQYF
CDR3 DNA: TGTGCCAGCAGCACGACCAGGAATGTCTACGAGCAGTACTTC
J gene: TRBJ2-7
V gene: TRBV11-3
CDR3 length: 14
clone size: .
D gene: .

CDR3 protein: CASKRTGELFF
CDR3 DNA: TGTGCCAGCAAAAGAACCGGGGAGCTGTTTTTT
J gene: TRBJ2-2
V gene: TRBV3-1
CDR3 length: 11
clone size: few
D gene: .

CDR3 protein: CASSLDGMDQETQYF
CDR3 DNA: TGTGCCAGCAGCTTAGACGGGATGGACCAAGAGACCCAGTACTTC
J gene: TRBJ2-5
V gene: TRBV11-2
CDR3 length: 15
clone size: few
D gene: .

CDR3 protein: CASSWTRPNRGNIQYF
CDR3 DNA: TGTGCCAGCAGTTGGACGCGCCCAAACAGGGGCAACATTCAGTACTTC
J gene: TRBJ2-4
V gene: TRBV28
CDR3 length: 16
clone size: few
D gene: TRBD1

CDR3 protein: CASSLYRAHEQFF
CDR3 DNA: TGTGCCAGCAGCCTCTACAGGGCCCATGAGCAGTTCTTC
J gene: TRBJ2-1
V gene: TRBV28
CDR3 length: 13
clone size: once
D gene: .

CDR3 protein: CASSPLLYGKRGYEQYF
CDR3 DNA: TGTGCCAGCAGTCCTCTTTTATACGGGAAGAGAGGTTACGAGCAGTACTTC
J gene: TRBJ2-7
V gene: TRBV12-3/TRBV12-4
CDR3 length: 17
clone size: few
D gene: .

CDR3 protein: CASSEPGDRVGEQYF
CDR3 DNA: TGTGCCAGCAGTGAACCCGGGGACAGGGTGGGGGAGCAGTACTTC
J gene: TRBJ2-7
V gene: TRBV28
CDR3 length: 15
clone size: .
D gene: TRBD1

CDR3 protein: CSAMPSGRNNEQFF
CDR3 DNA: TGCAGTGCTATGCCTAGCGGGAGGAACAATGAGCAGTTCTTC
J gene: TRBJ2-1
V gene: TRBV20-1
CDR3 length: 14
clone size: few
D gene: TRBD2

CDR3 protein: CASSFSGEHNEQFF
CDR3 DNA: TGTGCCAGCAGCTTTAGCGGGGAACACAATGAGCAGTTCTTC
J gene: TRBJ2-1
V gene: TRBV7-9
CDR3 length: 14
clone size: .
D gene: TRBD2

CDR3 protein: CSVSFLAGEVNEQFF
CDR3 DNA: TGCAGCGTCTCGTTCCTAGCGGGAGAGGTCAATGAGCAGTTCTTC
J gene: TRBJ2-1
V gene: TRBV29-1
CDR3 length: 15
clone size: few
D gene: TRBD2

CDR3 protein: CASSQGSGSGQETQYF
CDR3 DNA: TGTGCCAGCAGCCAAGGTAGCGGGAGCGGACAAGAGACCCAGTACTTC
J gene: TRBJ2-5
V gene: TRBV3-1
CDR3 length: 16
clone size: few
D gene: TRBD2

CDR3 protein: CASRLAGSTDTQYF
CDR3 DNA: TGTGCCAGCAGATTAGCGGGAAGCACAGATACGCAGTATTTT
J gene: TRBJ2-3
V gene: TRBV14
CDR3 length: 14
clone size: few
D gene: TRBD2

CDR3 protein: CASSNSPQETQYF
CDR3 DNA: TGTGCCAGCAGTAATAGCCCCCAGGAGACCCAGTACTTC
J gene: TRBJ2-5
V gene: TRBV25-1
CDR3 length: 13
clone size: .
D gene: .

CDR3 protein: CASSQRLGSLVQYF
CDR3 DNA: TGCGCCAGCAGCCAACGACTAGGTTCCCTAGTGCAGTATTTT
J gene: TRBJ2-3
V gene: TRBV4-3
CDR3 length: 14
clone size: few
D gene: .

CDR3 protein: CASSLIGPSGIEQYF
CDR3 DNA: TGTGCCAGCAGCCTTATAGGTCCTAGCGGGATTGAGCAGTACTTC
J gene: TRBJ2-7
V gene: TRBV7-6
CDR3 length: 15
clone size: few
D gene: TRBD2

CDR3 protein: CASSIGPDLSTDTQYF
CDR3 DNA: TGTGCCAGTAGTATAGGGCCGGACCTGAGCACAGATACGCAGTATTTT
J gene: TRBJ2-3
V gene: TRBV19
CDR3 length: 16
clone size: many
D gene: .

CDR3 protein: CASSLRWSSYEQYF
CDR3 DNA: TGTGCCAGCAGTTTACGCTGGAGCTCCTACGAGCAGTACTTC
J gene: TRBJ2-7
V gene: TRBV27
CDR3 length: 14
clone size: .
D gene: .

CDR3 protein: CAITISGSGTDTQYF
CDR3 DNA: TGTGCCATCACCATTAGCGGGAGTGGCACAGATACGCAGTATTTT
J gene: TRBJ2-3
V gene: TRBV10-3
CDR3 length: 15
clone size: few
D gene: TRBD2

CDR3 protein: CSARTPGDQPQHF
CDR3 DNA: TGCAGTGCCCGGACCCCGGGGGATCAGCCCCAGCATTTT
J gene: TRBJ1-5
V gene: TRBV20-1
CDR3 length: 13
clone size: .
D gene: .

CDR3 protein: CASSLEVDTIYGYTF
CDR3 DNA: TGCGCCAGCAGCTTGGAGGTGGACACTATCTATGGCTACACCTTC
J gene: TRBJ1-2
V gene: TRBV5-1
CDR3 length: 15
clone size: few
D gene: .

CDR3 protein: CASSLWTPLEAFF
CDR3 DNA: TGTGCCAGCAGTTTATGGACACCTCTCGAAGCTTTCTTT
J gene: TRBJ1-1
V gene: TRBV28
CDR3 length: 13
clone size: .
D gene: .

CDR3 protein: CASSHRRSYEQYF
CDR3 DNA: TGTGCCAGCAGCCATCGGAGATCCTACGAGCAGTACTTC
J gene: TRBJ2-7
V gene: TRBV3-1
CDR3 length: 13
clone size: .
D gene: .

CDR3 protein: CASSGQGLNTEAFF
CDR3 DNA: TGTGCCAGCTCCGGACAGGGATTGAACACTGAAGCTTTCTTT
J gene: TRBJ1-1
V gene: TRBV18
CDR3 length: 14
clone size: few
D gene: TRBD1

CDR3 protein: CASSSDFSGTQYF
CDR3 DNA: TGTGCCAGCAGCTCAGACTTTTCAGGGACGCAGTATTTT
J gene: TRBJ2-3
V gene: TRBV7-2
CDR3 length: 13
clone size: few
D gene: .

CDR3 protein: CASNPGLAGVNNEQFF
CDR3 DNA: TGCGCCAGCAACCCCGGACTAGCGGGAGTTAACAATGAGCAGTTCTTC
J gene: TRBJ2-1
V gene: TRBV5-1
CDR3 length: 16
clone size: few
D gene: TRBD2

CDR3 protein: CSAVFPGIEQFF
CDR3 DNA: TGCAGTGCTGTCTTTCCCGGGATCGAGCAGTTCTTC
J gene: TRBJ2-1
V gene: TRBV20-1
CDR3 length: 12
clone size: few
D gene: .

CDR3 protein: CASTQAHEQYF
CDR3 DNA: TGTGCCAGCACTCAAGCGCACGAGCAGTACTTC
J gene: TRBJ2-7
V gene: TRBV28
CDR3 length: 11
clone size: .
D gene: .

CDR3 protein: CASSFSQIGADTQYF
CDR3 DNA: TGTGCCAGCAGTTTTTCCCAGATCGGCGCAGATACGCAGTATTTT
J gene: TRBJ2-3
V gene: TRBV12-3/TRBV12-4
CDR3 length: 15
clone size: .
D gene: .

CDR3 protein: CASSYLDSFYGYTF
CDR3 DNA: TGTGCCAGCAGTTACCTTGACAGTTTCTACGGCTACACCTTC
J gene: TRBJ1-2
V gene: TRBV6-5
CDR3 length: 14
clone size: .
D gene: .

CDR3 protein: CASSPWGLIDEQFF
CDR3 DNA: TGTGCCAGCAGCCCCTGGGGGTTAATCGATGAGCAGTTCTTC
J gene: TRBJ2-1
V gene: TRBV11-2
CDR3 length: 14
clone size: .
D gene: .

CDR3 protein: CASGLLDGGYNEQFF
CDR3 DNA: TGTGCTAGTGGTTTACTAGACGGGGGGTACAATGAGCAGTTCTTC
J gene: TRBJ2-1
V gene: TRBV12-5
CDR3 length: 15
clone size: .
D gene: TRBD2

CDR3 protein: CASSLAGDIGVGYTF
CDR3 DNA: TGCGCCAGCAGCTTGGCCGGGGATATTGGGGTCGGCTACACCTTC
J gene: TRBJ1-2
V gene: TRBV5-1
CDR3 length: 15
clone size: .
D gene: .

CDR3 protein: CSAREVPDTEAFF
CDR3 DNA: TGCAGTGCTAGAGAAGTTCCCGACACTGAAGCTTTCTTT
J gene: TRBJ1-1
V gene: TRBV20-1
CDR3 length: 13
clone size: once
D gene: .

CDR3 protein: CASREQGNQPQHF
CDR3 DNA: TGTGCCAGCAGGGAACAGGGTAATCAGCCCCAGCATTTT
J gene: TRBJ1-5
V gene: TRBV12-3/TRBV12-4
CDR3 length: 13
clone size: many
D gene: .

CDR3 protein: CSVAVGGETDTQYF
CDR3 DNA: TGCAGCGTCGCCGTGGGGGGGGAGACAGATACGCAGTATTTT
J gene: TRBJ2-3
V gene: TRBV29-1
CDR3 length: 14
clone size: few
D gene: TRBD2

CDR3 protein: CASSPSGRVTDTQYF
CDR3 DNA: TGTGCCAGCAGCCCCAGCGGGAGAGTCACAGATACGCAGTATTTT
J gene: TRBJ2-3
V gene: TRBV7-3
CDR3 length: 15
clone size: .
D gene: TRBD2

CDR3 protein: CASRGPTSLGGELFF
CDR3 DNA: TGTGCCAGCAGGGGACCGACAAGCCTGGGCGGGGAGCTGTTTTTT
J gene: TRBJ2-2
V gene: TRBV6-2/TRBV6-3
CDR3 length: 15
clone size: few
D gene: .

CDR3 protein: CSVERRQSASTDTQYF
CDR3 DNA: TGCAGCGTTGAGCGGAGACAGTCGGCTAGCACAGATACGCAGTATTTT
J gene: TRBJ2-3
V gene: TRBV29-1
CDR3 length: 16
clone size: .
D gene: .

CDR3 protein: CSVLSPLAGGIAGPSNEQFF
CDR3 DNA: TGCAGCGTCCTTTCCCCTCTAGCGGGAGGGATAGCAGGACCTAGCAATGAGCAGTTCTTC
J gene: TRBJ2-1
V gene: TRBV29-1
CDR3 length: 20
clone size: few
D gene: TRBD2

CDR3 protein: CASGLYEQFF
CDR3 DNA: TGTGCTAGTGGTTTGTATGAGCAGTTCTTC
J gene: TRBJ2-1
V gene: TRBV12-5
CDR3 length: 10
clone size: few
D gene: .

CDR3 protein: CASSLELGDTQYF
CDR3 DNA: TGCGCCAGCAGCTTGGAACTAGGCGATACGCAGTATTTT
J gene: TRBJ2-3
V gene: TRBV5-1
CDR3 length: 13
clone size: few
D gene: .

CDR3 protein: CASSVKQSSLGYTF
CDR3 DNA: TGTGCCAGCAGTGTTAAACAGAGCTCTTTGGGCTACACCTTC
J gene: TRBJ1-2
V gene: TRBV2
CDR3 length: 14
clone size: .
D gene: .

CDR3 protein: CASSLFRTEGGLGYTF
CDR3 DNA: TGTGCCAGCAGCTTATTCCGGACTGAAGGGGGGTTGGGCTACACCTTC
J gene: TRBJ1-2
V gene: TRBV7-8
CDR3 length: 16
clone size: once
D gene: .

CDR3 protein: CSALSGGSYEQYF
CDR3 DNA: TGCAGCGCCCTCTCAGGGGGCTCCTACGAGCAGTACTTC
J gene: TRBJ2-7
V gene: TRBV20-1
CDR3 length: 13
clone size: few
D gene: TRBD1

CDR3 protein: CATSQTGTGELFF
CDR3 DNA: TGTGCCACCAGCCAGACAGGGACCGGGGAGCTGTTTTTT
J gene: TRBJ2-2
V gene: TRBV24-1
CDR3 length: 13
clone size: once
D gene: TRBD1

CDR3 protein: CASSSRTGHWPQHF
CDR3 DNA: TGTGCCAGCAGCTCCCGGACAGGTCATTGGCCCCAGCATTTT
J gene: TRBJ1-5
V gene: TRBV7-2
CDR3 length: 14
clone size: .
D gene: TRBD1

CDR3 protein: CSASVDPYEQYF
CDR3 DNA: TGCAGTGCTAGTGTAGATCCCTACGAGCAGTACTTC
J gene: TRBJ2-7
V gene: TRBV20-1
CDR3 length: 12
clone size: .
D gene: .

CDR3 protein: CASSLRTGGSSGNTIYF
CDR3 DNA: TGTGCCAGCAGCCTCCGGACCGGGGGAAGCTCTGGAAACACCATATATTTT
J gene: TRBJ1-3
V gene: TRBV7-2
CDR3 length: 17
clone size: many
D gene: .

CDR3 protein: CASSLGGLAGHEQFF
CDR3 DNA: TGTGCCAGCAGTTTGGGGGGACTAGCGGGACATGAGCAGTTCTTC
J gene: TRBJ2-1
V gene: TRBV28
CDR3 length: 15
clone size: .
D gene: TRBD2

CDR3 protein: CASSYGGLPAGNEQFF
CDR3 DNA: TGTGCCAGCAGTTATGGGGGACTACCGGCGGGGAATGAGCAGTTCTTC
J gene: TRBJ2-1
V gene: TRBV6-2/TRBV6-3
CDR3 length: 16
clone size: .
D gene: TRBD2

CDR3 protein: CAISESGNEQFF
CDR3 DNA: TGTGCCATCAGTGAGTCGGGTAATGAGCAGTTCTTC
J gene: TRBJ2-1
V gene: TRBV10-3
CDR3 length: 12
clone size: .
D gene: .

CDR3 protein: CSAREASSGNTIYF
CDR3 DNA: TGCAGTGCTAGAGAGGCCAGCTCTGGAAACACCATATATTTT
J gene: TRBJ1-3
V gene: TRBV20-1
CDR3 length: 14
clone size: .
D gene: .

CDR3 protein: CASSRTGIEKLFF
CDR3 DNA: TGTGCCAGCAGCCGGACAGGGATTGAAAAACTGTTTTTT
J gene: TRBJ1-4
V gene: TRBV9
CDR3 length: 13
clone size: few
D gene: TRBD1